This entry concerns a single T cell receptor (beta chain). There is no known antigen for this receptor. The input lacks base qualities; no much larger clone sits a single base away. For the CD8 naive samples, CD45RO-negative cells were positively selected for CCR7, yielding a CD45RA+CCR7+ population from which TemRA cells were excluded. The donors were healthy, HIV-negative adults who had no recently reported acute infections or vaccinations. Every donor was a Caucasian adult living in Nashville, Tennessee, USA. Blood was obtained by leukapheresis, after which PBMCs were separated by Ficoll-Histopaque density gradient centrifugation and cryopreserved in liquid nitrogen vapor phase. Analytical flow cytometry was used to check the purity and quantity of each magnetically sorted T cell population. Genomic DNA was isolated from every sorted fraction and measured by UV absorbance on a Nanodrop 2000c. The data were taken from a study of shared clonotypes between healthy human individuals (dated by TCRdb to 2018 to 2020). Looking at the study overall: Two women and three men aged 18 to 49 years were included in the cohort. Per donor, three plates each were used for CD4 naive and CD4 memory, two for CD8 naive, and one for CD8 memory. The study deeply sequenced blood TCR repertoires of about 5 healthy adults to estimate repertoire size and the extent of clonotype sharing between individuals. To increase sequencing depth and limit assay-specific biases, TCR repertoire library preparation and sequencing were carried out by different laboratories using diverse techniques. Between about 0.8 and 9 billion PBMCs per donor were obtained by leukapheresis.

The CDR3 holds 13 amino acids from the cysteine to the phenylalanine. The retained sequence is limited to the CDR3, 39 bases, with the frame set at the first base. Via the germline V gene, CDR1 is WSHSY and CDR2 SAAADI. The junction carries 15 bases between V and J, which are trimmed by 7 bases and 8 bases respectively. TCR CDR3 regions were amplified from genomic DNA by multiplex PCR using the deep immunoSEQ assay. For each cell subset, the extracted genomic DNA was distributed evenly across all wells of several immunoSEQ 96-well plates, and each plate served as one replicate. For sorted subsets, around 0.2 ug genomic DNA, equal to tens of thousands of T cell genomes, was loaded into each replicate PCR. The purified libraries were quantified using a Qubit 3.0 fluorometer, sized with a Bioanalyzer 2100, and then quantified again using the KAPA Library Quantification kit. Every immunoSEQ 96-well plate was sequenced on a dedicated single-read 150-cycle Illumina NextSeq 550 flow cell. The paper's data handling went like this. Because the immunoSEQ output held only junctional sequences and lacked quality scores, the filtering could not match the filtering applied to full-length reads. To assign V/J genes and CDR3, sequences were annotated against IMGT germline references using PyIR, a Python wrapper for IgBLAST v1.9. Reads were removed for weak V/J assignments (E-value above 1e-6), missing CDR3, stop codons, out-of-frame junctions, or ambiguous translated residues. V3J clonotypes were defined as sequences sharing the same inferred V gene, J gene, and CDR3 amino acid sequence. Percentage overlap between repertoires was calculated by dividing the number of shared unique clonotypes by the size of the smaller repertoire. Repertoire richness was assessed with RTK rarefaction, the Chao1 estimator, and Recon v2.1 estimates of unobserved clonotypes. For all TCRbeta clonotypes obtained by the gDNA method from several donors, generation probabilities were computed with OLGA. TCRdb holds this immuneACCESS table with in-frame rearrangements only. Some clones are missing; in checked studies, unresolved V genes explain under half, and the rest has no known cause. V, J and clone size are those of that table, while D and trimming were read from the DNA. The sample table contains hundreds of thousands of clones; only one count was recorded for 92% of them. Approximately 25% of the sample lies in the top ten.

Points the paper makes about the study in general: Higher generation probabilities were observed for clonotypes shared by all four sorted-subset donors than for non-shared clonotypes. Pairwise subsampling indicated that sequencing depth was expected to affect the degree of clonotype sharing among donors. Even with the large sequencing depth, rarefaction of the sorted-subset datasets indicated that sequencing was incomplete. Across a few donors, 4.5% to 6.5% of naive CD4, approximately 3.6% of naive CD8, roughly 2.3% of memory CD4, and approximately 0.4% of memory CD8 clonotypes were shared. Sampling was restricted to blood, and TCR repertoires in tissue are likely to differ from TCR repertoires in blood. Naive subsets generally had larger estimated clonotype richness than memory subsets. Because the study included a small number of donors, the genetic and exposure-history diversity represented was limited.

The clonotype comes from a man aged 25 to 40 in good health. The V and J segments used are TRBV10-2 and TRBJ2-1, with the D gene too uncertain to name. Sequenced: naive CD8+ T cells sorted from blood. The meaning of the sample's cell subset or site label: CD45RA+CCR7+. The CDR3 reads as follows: CASTDLNGHEQFF. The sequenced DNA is TGCGCCAGCACTGACCTCAACGGTCATGAGCAGTTCTTC.